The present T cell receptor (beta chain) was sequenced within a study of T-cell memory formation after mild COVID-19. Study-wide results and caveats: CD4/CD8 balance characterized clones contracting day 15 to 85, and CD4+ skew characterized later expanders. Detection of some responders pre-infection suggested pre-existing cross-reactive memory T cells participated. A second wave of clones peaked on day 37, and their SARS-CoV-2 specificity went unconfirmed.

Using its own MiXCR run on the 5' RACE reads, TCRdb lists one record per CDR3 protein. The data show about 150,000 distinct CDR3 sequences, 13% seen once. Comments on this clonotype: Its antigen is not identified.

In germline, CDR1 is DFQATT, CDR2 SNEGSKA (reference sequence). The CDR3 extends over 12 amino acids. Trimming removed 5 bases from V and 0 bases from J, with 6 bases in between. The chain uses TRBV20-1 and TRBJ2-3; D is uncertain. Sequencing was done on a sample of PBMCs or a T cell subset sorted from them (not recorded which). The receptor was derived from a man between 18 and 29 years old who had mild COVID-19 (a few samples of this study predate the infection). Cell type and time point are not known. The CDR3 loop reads CSALQSTDTQYF. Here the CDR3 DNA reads TGCAGTGCTTTACAGAGCACAGATACGCAGTATTTT.